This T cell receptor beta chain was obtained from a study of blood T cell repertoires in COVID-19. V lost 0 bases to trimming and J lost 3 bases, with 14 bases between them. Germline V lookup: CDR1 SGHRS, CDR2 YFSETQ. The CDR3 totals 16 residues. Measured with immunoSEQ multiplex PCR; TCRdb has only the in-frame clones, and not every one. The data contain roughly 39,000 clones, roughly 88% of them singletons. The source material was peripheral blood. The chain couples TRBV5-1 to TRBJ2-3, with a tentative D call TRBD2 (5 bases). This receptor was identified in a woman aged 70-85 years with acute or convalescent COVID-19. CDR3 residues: CASSLGGPPMTDTQYF. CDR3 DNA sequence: TGCGCCAGCAGCTTGGGCGGGCCTCCGATGACAGATACGCAGTATTTT.